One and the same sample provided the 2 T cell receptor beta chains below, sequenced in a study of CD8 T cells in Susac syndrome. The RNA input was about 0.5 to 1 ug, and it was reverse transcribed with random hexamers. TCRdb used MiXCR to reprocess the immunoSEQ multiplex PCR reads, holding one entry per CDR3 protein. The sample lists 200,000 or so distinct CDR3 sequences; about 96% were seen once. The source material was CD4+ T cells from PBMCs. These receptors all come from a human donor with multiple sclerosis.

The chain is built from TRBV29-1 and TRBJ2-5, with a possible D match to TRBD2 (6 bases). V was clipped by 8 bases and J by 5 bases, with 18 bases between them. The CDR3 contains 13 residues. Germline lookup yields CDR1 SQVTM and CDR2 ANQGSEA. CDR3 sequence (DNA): TGCAGCCACCTCCCGGGGGATGGGGAGACCCAGTACTTC. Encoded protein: CSHLPGDGETQYF.

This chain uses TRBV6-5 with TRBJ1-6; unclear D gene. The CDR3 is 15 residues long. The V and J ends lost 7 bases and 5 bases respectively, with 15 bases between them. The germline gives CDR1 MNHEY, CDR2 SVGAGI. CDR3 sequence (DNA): TGTGCCAGCATGCCCCGGGGAACAGATAATTCACCCCTCCACTTT. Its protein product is CASMPRGTDNSPLHF.